One T cell receptor (beta chain) is described in this entry. No antigen is known for it. This sample stems from a study of T cell responses to AZD1222 COVID-19 vaccine. The CDR3 loop spans 13 amino acids. J gave up 4 bases and V 9 bases, and 5 bases lay outside the gene matches. In germline, CDR1 is MNHEY, CDR2 SVGAGI. Study observations and caveats: White British ancestry dominated among donors, who included more females, and clonal diversity was possibly underestimated. Seropositive status at baseline applied to only five or six AZD1222 recipients. Vaccine-related CD4 TCRs covered spike, predominating at 160-218 and 743-854. Variant regions that are unmutated are reportedly the target of nearly half of spike-specific TCRs.

Data came from immunoSEQ multiplex PCR; TCRdb stores just in-frame clones and leaves some out. The table records around 78,000 clones, around 86% of them present only once. The specimen was peripheral blood, collected on day 0 of AZD1222 vaccination. The chain couples TRBV6-5 to TRBJ2-2, with 7 bases fitting TRBD1. The clonotype originates from an adult in good health. The CDR3 DNA is TGTGCCAGTACAGGGGACGGCACCGGGGAGCTGTTTTTT. Translating it yields CASTGDGTGELFF.